One T cell receptor beta chain is described in this entry. This record comes from a study of blood T cell repertoires in COVID-19. Study in general: COVID-19 samples from acute and convalescent phases originated in the United States, Italy and Spain. The cDNA or gDNA used as material had been derived from T cells, B-cell-depleted T cells, or PBMCs.

Original data processing: Reference gene primer amplification yielded estimated nucleated cell counts. Profiled with immunoSEQ multiplex PCR; TCRdb holds only in-frame clones, not every one. V and J calls plus clone size are reproduced from that table; the DNA served to infer D and trimming. The data contain around 40,000 clones, over 75% of them singletons. CDR1 and CDR2 from the germline V gene are SGHTA and FQGNSA. Trimming removed 5 bases from V and 4 bases from J, with 15 bases in between. The CDR3 loop spans 14 amino acids. Sequenced material: peripheral blood. The V and J genes are TRBV7-2 and TRBJ2-7, with TRBD1 as a possible D gene (6 bases). The TCR was taken from an elderly man with active or convalescent COVID-19. The CDR3: CASSGDQGPYEQYF. CDR3 sequence (DNA): TGTGCCAGCAGCGGGGACCAGGGGCCGTACGAGCAGTACTTC.